This T cell receptor (beta chain) emerged from a study of human T cells and chemical hapten exposure. TCRdb processed the RACE reads anew with MiXCR; each CDR3 protein has one entry. This table holds 84,000 or so distinct CDR3 sequences, about 8% found once. The time point is: pre-sensitization, week 0. The treatment was: therapeutic diphenylcyclopropenone sensitization with weekly scalp DPC. This clonotype has a handful of counts. The CDR3 length is 17 residues. CDR1 SGHTA and CDR2 FQGNSA come from the germline V gene. Trimming cost V 0 bases and J 4 bases, with 17 bases left between them. The sequencing here drew on whole blood, taken in connection with sensitization to the hapten diphenylcyclopropenone (DPC). This sequence joins TRBV7-2 and TRBJ2-3; weak D call: TRBD2 (5 bases). The receptor comes from a middle-aged man with alopecia areata. Some clones in this sample may be carry-over from other donors' samples. The CDR3 DNA sequence: TGTGCCAGCAGCTTAGCTGTAGCGAGACGTCGCGCAGATACGCAGTATTTT. It translates to CASSLAVARRRADTQYF.